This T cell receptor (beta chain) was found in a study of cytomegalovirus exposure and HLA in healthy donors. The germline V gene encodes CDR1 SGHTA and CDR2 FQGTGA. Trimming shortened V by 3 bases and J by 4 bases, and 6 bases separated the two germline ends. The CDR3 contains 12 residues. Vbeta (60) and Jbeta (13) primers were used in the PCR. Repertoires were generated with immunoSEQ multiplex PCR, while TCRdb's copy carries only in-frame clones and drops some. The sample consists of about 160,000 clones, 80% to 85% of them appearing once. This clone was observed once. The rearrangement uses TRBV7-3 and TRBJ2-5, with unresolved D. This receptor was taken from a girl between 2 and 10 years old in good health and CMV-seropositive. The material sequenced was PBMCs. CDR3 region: CASSLSGETQYF. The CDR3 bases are TGTGCCAGCAGCTTGAGTGGAGAGACCCAGTACTTC. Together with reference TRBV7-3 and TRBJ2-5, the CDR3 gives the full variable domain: GAGVSQTPSNKVTEKGKYVELRCDPISGHTALYWYRQSLGQGPEFLIYFQGTGAADDSGLPNDRFFAVRPEGSVSTLKIQRTERGDSAVYLCASSLSGETQYFGPGTRLLVL.